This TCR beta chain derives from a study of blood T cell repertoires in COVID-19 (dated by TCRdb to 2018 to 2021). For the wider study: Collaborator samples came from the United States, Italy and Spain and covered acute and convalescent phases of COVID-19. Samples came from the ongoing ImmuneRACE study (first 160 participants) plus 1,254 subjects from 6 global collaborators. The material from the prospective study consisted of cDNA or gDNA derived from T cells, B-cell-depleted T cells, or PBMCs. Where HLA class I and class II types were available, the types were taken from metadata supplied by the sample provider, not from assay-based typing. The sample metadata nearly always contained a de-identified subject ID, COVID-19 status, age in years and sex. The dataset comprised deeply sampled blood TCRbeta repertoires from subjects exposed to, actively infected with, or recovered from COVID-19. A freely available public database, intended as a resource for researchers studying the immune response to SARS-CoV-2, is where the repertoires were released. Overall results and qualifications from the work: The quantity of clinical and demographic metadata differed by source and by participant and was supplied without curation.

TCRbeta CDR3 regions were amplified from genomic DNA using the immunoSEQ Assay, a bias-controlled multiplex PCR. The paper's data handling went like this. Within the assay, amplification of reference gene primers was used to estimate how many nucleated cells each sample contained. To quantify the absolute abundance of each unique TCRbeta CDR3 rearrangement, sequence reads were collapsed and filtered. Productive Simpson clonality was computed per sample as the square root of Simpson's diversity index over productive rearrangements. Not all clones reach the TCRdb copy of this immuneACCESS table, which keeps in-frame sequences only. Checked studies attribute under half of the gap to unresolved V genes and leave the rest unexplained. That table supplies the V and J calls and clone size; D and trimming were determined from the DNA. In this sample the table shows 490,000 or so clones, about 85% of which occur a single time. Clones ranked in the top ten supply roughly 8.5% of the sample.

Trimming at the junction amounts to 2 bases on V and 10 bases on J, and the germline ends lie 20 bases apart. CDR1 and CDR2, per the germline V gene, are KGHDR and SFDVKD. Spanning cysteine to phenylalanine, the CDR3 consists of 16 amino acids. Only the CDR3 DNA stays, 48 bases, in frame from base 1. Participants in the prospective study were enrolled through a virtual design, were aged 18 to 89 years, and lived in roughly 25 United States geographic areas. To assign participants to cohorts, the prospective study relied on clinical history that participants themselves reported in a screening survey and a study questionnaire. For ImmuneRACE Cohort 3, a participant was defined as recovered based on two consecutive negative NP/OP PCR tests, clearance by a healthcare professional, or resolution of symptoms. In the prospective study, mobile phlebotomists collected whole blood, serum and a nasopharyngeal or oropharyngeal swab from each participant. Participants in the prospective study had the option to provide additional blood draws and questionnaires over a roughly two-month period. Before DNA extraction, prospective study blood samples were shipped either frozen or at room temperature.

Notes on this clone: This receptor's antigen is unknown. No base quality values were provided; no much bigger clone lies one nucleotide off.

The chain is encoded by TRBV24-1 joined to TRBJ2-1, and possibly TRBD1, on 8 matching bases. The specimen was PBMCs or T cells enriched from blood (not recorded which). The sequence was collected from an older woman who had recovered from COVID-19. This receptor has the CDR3 CATSDSGTGRGGEQFF. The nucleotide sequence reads TGTGCCACCAGTGATTCCGGGACAGGACGGGGAGGGGAGCAGTTCTTC.